Below are 27 T cell receptor beta chains sequenced from a single sample in a study of T cell repertoires in cytomegalovirus infection. TCRdb ran MiXCR on the reads and lists one entry per CDR3 protein. The table lists some 680,000 distinct CDR3 sequences, under 40% of them singletons, with around 2.8% in the top ten. Sample: PBMCs. These receptors originate from a human donor in good health (CMV status not recorded). Some clones in this sample may be carry-over from other donors' samples.

The rearrangement joins TRBV4-2 to TRBJ2-5; 13 bases are shared with TRBD2. Per the germline V gene, CDR1 is LGHNA and CDR2 is YNFKEQ. The CDR3 contains 17 residues. After removal of 3 bases from V and 0 bases from J, the junction contained 4 bases not matched to a gene. CDR3 in DNA: TGTGCCAGCAGCCATGGGGGGACTAGCGGGGACCAAGAGACCCAGTACTTC. Its protein is CASSHGGTSGDQETQYF.

The rearrangement links TRBV18 to TRBJ1-4; D remains unclear. The CDR3 runs 16 residues. Between the trimmed V and J ends, which lost 1 base and 4 bases, there was a span of 13 bases. Germline CDR1 reads KGHSH; CDR2 reads LQKENI. The CDR3, as DNA: TGTGCCAGCTCACCACTCGTCCGGGCGAGTAATGAAAAACTGTTTTTT. Protein sequence: CASSPLVRASNEKLFF.

A single count supports this clonotype. This likely comes from a read error, as the CDR3 has no conserved phenylalanine or tryptophan at its end. It is unclear where the CDR3 begins or ends on the DNA, so no DNA is shown, and the CDR3 is as TCRdb lists it. The V and J genes are TRBV7-6 and TRBJ1-2. CDR1 is SGHVS, CDR2 FNYEAQ, per germline. From its first to its last residue, the CDR3 has 14 amino acids. CDR3 sequence: CASSETAGLTPGAL.

This clonotype has ten or more counts. This CDR3 is CASSKLAISYNEQFF. The CDR3 DNA reads TGTGCCAGCAGCAAACTAGCCATTTCCTACAATGAGCAGTTCTTC. The rearrangement links TRBV7-9 to TRBJ2-1, with D possibly being TRBD2 (6 bases). CDR1 and CDR2 (germline): SEHNR, FQNEAQ (reference sequence). The V gene lost 5 bases and the J gene lost 1 base, with 12 bases spanning the gap. The CDR3 has 15 residues.

The sample holds a few counts of this clonotype. V and J are TRBV2 and TRBJ2-3; the match to TRBD1 covers 8 bases. Per the germline V gene, CDR1 is SNHLY and CDR2 is FYNNEI. The CDR3 spans 15 residues. The CDR3 sequence is CATQSGTGSTDTQYF. CDR3 bases: TGTGCAACCCAATCCGGGACAGGAAGCACAGATACGCAGTATTTT.

The gene calls are TRBV7-2 and TRBJ1-2; D ambiguous. Germline V lookup: CDR1 SGHTA, CDR2 FQGNSA. The V end was cut by 5 bases, the J end by 4 bases, with 20 bases between. CDR3 length: 16 residues. The CDR3, as DNA: TGTGCCAGCAGCCACCCACCCGGAGGGAGAGCCTATGGCTACACCTTC. Translation: CASSHPPGGRAYGYTF.

This clonotype was detected many times. V gene TRBV7-8 combines with J gene TRBJ2-1; the D is unclear. The CDR3 covers 14 residues. The V gene lost 2 bases and the J gene lost 3 bases, with 8 bases spanning the gap. CDR1 is SGHVS and CDR2 is FQNEAQ in the germline V gene. The CDR3 protein is CASSLRLVYNEQFF. DNA for the CDR3: TGTGCCAGCAGCTTACGACTGGTCTACAATGAGCAGTTCTTC.

This clonotype was seen a few times. V is TRBV7-2 and J is TRBJ2-4; a weak D match, TRBD2 (6 bases). Trimming pared 2 bases from V and 5 bases from J, leaving 19 bases between. Germline-derived CDR1 and CDR2 are SGHTA and FQGNSA. The CDR3 totals 17 residues. The CDR3 here is CASSLRGAGPGENIQYF. The CDR3 DNA reads TGTGCCAGCAGCTTACGGGGCGCTGGACCGGGGGAAAACATTCAGTACTTC.

In the case of this clonotype: At one end, the junction sequence differs from germline, possibly due to a read error. This chain uses TRBV4-1 with TRBJ2-4; 7 bases line up with TRBD2. This CDR3 comprises 14 residues. Germline assignment: CDR1 MGHRA and CDR2 YSYEKL. The CDR3, as DNA: TGCGCCAGCAGCCAATGGACGGGGGGAGGCATTCAGTATTTC. Encoded protein: CASSQWTGGGIQYF.

This clonotype has more than one count but fewer than ten. The CDR3 DNA reads TGCGCCACCACCCTTGGAGGGAGGGCGGACACCGGGGAGCTGTTTTTT. This translates into CATTLGGRADTGELFF. The chain carries TRBV5-1 and TRBJ2-2; 7 nucleotides line up with TRBD2. V lost 9 bases, J lost 3 bases, and 14 bases stayed unmatched. CDR1 is SGHRS, CDR2 YFSETQ, per germline. CDR3 size: 16 residues.

The chain has TRBV20-1 and TRBJ2-4; either TRBD1 or TRBD2 may fit D (5 bases each). The V end was cut by 2 bases, the J end by 0 bases, with 14 bases between. Germline V gene lookup returns CDR1 DFQATT and CDR2 SNEGSKA (reference sequence). The CDR3 loop spans 16 amino acids. The CDR3 bases are TGCAGTGCTAGAAGGCCGGGGCAATTAGCCAAAAACATTCAGTACTTC. It yields the protein CSARRPGQLAKNIQYF.

About this clonotype itself: With a much larger clone just one base away, this may be a read error. The chain uses TRBV7-2 and TRBJ1-3; D remains unclear. The CDR3 has 14 amino acids. Germline CDR1 SGHTA, CDR2 FQGNSA. CDR3 loop: CSSSHILGGNTIYF. In DNA form, the CDR3 reads TGTTCCAGCAGTCATATACTTGGTGGAAACACCATATATTTT.

This clonotype was observed many times. The chain joins TRBV5-4 to TRBJ2-3, with unresolved D. The germline gives CDR1 SGHNT, CDR2 YYREEE (reference sequence). This CDR3 is 16 amino acids long. V lost 6 bases and J 1 base, leaving 18 bases between the germline ends. The CDR3 loop reads CASTPSTGRGTDTQYF. The DNA of the CDR3 is TGTGCCAGCACCCCTTCCACCGGACGGGGCACAGATACGCAGTATTTT.

At least ten counts were recorded for this clonotype. The chain links TRBV7-9 to TRBJ1-4, with D tentatively TRBD1 (5 bases). CDR1 is SEHNR and CDR2 is FQNEAQ in the germline V gene (reference sequence). The V end was cut by 5 bases, the J end by 7 bases, with 17 bases between. The CDR3 is 15 amino acids. Here the CDR3 DNA reads TGTGCCAGCAGCCCCCTGGCAGGGTTTAGTGAAAAACTGTTTTTT. Translation gives CASSPLAGFSEKLFF.

Comment on this clonotype: This CDR3 fails to terminate in the conserved phenylalanine or tryptophan, so it likely reflects a read error. The CDR3 here is CASREITGLHLAYNEQFL. The CDR3 DNA is TGTGCCAGCAGAGAAATTACTGGACTTCACCTCGCCTACAATGAGCAGTTCTTA. The genes are TRBV6-6 and TRBJ2-1; the D gene is possibly TRBD2 (5 bases). Germline V CDR1 and CDR2: MNHNY, SVGAGI (reference sequence). The CDR3 consists of 18 residues. V lost 6 bases to trimming and J lost 2 bases, with 23 bases between them.

This clonotype was seen only once. The CDR3 bases are TGTGCCAGCAGTAAGCAGTTTCAAGAGACCCAGTACTTC. Its translation: CASSKQFQETQYF. The chain recombines TRBV28 with TRBJ2-5; D uncertain. The CDR3 is 13 residues long. Germline V gene data show CDR1 as MDHEN and CDR2 as SYDVKM. V lost 5 bases to trimming and J lost 2 bases, with 9 bases between them.

The chain carries TRBV4-2 and TRBJ1-5; D gene unclear. The CDR3 is made up of 16 amino acids. In germline, CDR1 is LGHNA, CDR2 YNFKEQ. The V end was cut by 0 bases, the J end by 5 bases, with 14 bases between. For the CDR3, the DNA is TGTGCCAGCAGCCAAGATGTACGACGGTTACATCAGCCCCAGCATTTT. Its translation: CASSQDVRRLHQPQHF.

This clonotype was seen many times. J is TRBJ1-2 and V is TRBV12-3 or TRBV12-4; no definite D call. The V end lost 7 bases, the J end lost 4 bases, and 10 bases lay between the germline ends. There are 12 residues in the CDR3. The CDR3 DNA reads TGTGCCAGCACCTCATTAGGCTATGGCTACACCTTC. It codes for CASTSLGYGYTF.

This chain links TRBV28 with TRBJ1-2, with D possibly TRBD1 on 6 matching bases. V shed 5 bases and J shed 4 bases, with 8 bases lying between them. Germline assignment: CDR1 MDHEN and CDR2 SYDVKM. The CDR3 is made up of 12 amino acids. The CDR3 loop is CASSTGFYGYTF. The CDR3 DNA reads TGTGCCAGCAGTACAGGGTTCTATGGCTACACCTTC.

V is TRBV11-2 and J is TRBJ1-1; tentatively, D is TRBD1 (5 bases). The germline gives CDR1 SGHAT, CDR2 FQNNGV. Trimming stripped 2 bases from V and 4 bases from J, with 11 bases between. CDR3 size: 14 residues. The CDR3 reads CASSLPAGSTEAFF. The CDR3 region has the DNA TGTGCCAGCAGCTTACCTGCAGGGAGCACTGAAGCTTTCTTT. The full variable domain, completed using reference TRBV11-2 and TRBJ1-1, is EAGVAQSPRYKIIEKRQSVAFWCNPISGHATLYWYQQILGQGPKLLIQFQNNGVVDDSQLPKDRFSAERLKGVDSTLKIQPAKLEDSAVYLCASSLPAGSTEAFFGQGTRLTVV.

This sequence joins TRBV4-1 and TRBJ2-7; TRBD1 aligns across 12 bases. Germline V gives CDR1 MGHRA, CDR2 YSYEKL. Trimming took 2 bases from V and 5 from J; bases not matched to a gene: 4. The CDR3 length is 15 residues. In DNA form, the CDR3 reads TGCGCCAGCAGCCAACAGGGACAGGGGGCAGACGAGCAGTACTTC. Amino acid sequence: CASSQQGQGADEQYF.

This clonotype was detected only a few times. The gene calls are TRBV14 and TRBJ2-7; TRBD1 agrees at 9 bases. V was clipped by 4 bases and J by 1 base; unmatched bases: 14. Germline V gives CDR1 SGHDN, CDR2 FVKESK. The CDR3 covers 18 residues. This CDR3 reads CASSPKIPRTGDSYEQYF. The CDR3 DNA reads as TGTGCCAGCAGCCCTAAGATACCAAGGACAGGGGATTCCTACGAGCAGTACTTC.

This clonotype was seen only a few times. This chain links TRBV4-1 with TRBJ2-5, with 7 bases identical to TRBD2. Germline V CDR1 and CDR2: MGHRA, YSYEKL. V gave up 1 base and J gave up 4 bases; unmatched junction bases: 0. This CDR3 is built from 13 residues. The CDR3 spells CASSQGEGETQYF. CDR3 nucleotide sequence: TGCGCCAGCAGCCAAGGGGAGGGAGAGACCCAGTACTTC.

The chain uses TRBV28 and TRBJ2-3, with D hard to call. Trimming cost V 5 bases and J 8 bases, with 8 bases left between them. This CDR3 has 11 residues. Germline CDR1 is MDHEN and CDR2 is SYDVKM. The CDR3 is CASSLTSTQYF. The CDR3 region has the DNA TGTGCCAGCAGTCTCACCTCTACGCAGTATTTT.

The chain employs TRBV6-1 and TRBJ1-6; D gene uncertain. Per the germline V gene, CDR1 is MNHNS and CDR2 is SASEGT. V lost 3 bases and J lost 7, with 13 bases in between. This CDR3 region has 15 residues. CDR3 in DNA: TGTGCCAGCAGTGAGTGGGGTCAGGAAAATTCACCCCTCCACTTT. Protein product: CASSEWGQENSPLHF.

This clonotype was detected a few times. This chain uses TRBV30 with TRBJ1-3; the D is unclear. Germline lookup yields CDR1 GTSNPN and CDR2 SVGIG (reference sequence). There are 12 residues in the CDR3. Trimming cost V 0 bases and J 0 bases, with 0 bases left between them. The DNA of the CDR3 is TGTGCCTGGAGTGTCTCTGGAAACACCATATATTTT. Translated, it gives CAWSVSGNTIYF. Full variable domain (rest looked up from reference TRBV30 and TRBJ1-3): SQTIHQWPATLVQPVGSPLSLECTVEGTSNPNLYWYRQAAGRGLQLLFYSVGIGQISSEVPQNLSASRPQDRQFILSSKKLLLSDSGFYLCAWSVSGNTIYFGEGSWLTVV.

This rearrangement joins TRBV6-2 or TRBV6-3 to TRBJ1-1, with TRBD1 matching 9 bases. The germline V gene encodes CDR1 MNHEY and CDR2 SVGEGT. The CDR3 sequence is 14 residues long. The junction had 13 bases not matched to a gene; V was cut back by 10 bases and J by 7 bases. CDR3 sequence reads: CAITGGARTGEAFF. The CDR3, as DNA: TGTGCCATTACAGGGGGCGCGAGGACCGGTGAAGCTTTCTTT.